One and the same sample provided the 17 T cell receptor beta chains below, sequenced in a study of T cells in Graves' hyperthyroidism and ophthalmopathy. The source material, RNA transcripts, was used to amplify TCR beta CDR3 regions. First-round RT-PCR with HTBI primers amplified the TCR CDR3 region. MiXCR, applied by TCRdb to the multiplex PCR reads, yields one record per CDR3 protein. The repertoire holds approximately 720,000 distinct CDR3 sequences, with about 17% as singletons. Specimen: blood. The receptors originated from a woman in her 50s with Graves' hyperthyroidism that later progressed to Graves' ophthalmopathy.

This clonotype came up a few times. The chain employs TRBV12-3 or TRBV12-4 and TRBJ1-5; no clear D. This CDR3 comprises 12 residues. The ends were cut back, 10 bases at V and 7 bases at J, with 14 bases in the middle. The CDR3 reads CATGGRGQPQHF. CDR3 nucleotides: TGTGCCACCGGAGGGAGAGGCCAGCCCCAGCATTTT.

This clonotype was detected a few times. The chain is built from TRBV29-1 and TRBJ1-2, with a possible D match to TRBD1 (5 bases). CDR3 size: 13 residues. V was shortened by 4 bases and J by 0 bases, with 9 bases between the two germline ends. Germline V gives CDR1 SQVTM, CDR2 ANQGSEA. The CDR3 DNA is TGCAGCGTTGGACAGCCTACTAACTATGGCTACACCTTC. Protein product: CSVGQPTNYGYTF.

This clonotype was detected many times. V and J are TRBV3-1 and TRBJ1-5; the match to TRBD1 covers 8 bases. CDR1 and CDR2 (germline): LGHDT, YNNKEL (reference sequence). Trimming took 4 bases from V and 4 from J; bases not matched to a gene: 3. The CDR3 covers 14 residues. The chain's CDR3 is CASSRGQENQPQHF. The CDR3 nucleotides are TGTGCCAGCAGCCGGGGACAGGAGAATCAGCCCCAGCATTTT.

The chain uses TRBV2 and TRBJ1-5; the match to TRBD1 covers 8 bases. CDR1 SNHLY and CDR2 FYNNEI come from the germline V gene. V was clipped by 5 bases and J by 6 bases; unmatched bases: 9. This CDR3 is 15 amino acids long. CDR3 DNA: TGTGCCAGCAGTACAGGTCAGGGGGCAATTCAGCCCCAGCATTTT. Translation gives CASSTGQGAIQPQHF.

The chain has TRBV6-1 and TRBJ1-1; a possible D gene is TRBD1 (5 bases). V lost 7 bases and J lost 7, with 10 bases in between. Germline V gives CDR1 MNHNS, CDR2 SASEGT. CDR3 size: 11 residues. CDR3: CASTLGREAFF. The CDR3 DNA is TGTGCCAGCACCCTGGGACGTGAAGCTTTCTTT.

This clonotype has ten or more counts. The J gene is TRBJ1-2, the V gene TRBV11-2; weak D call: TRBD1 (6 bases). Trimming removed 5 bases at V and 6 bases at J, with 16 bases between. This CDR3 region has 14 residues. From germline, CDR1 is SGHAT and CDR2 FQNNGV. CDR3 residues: CASSPAGGPHGYTF. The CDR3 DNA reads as TGTGCCAGCAGCCCCGCGGGGGGGCCCCATGGCTACACCTTC.

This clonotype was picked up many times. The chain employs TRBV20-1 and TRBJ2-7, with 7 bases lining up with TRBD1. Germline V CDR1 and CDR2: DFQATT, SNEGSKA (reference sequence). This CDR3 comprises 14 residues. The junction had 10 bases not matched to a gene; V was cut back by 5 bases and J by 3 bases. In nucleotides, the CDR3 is TGCAGTGCTCGTCGGACAGGACGAAGCTACGAGCAGTACTTC. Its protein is CSARRTGRSYEQYF.

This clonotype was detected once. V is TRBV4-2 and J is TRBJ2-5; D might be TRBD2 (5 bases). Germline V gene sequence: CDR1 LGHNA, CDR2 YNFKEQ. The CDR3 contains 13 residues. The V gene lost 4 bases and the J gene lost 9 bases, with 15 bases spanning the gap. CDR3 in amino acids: CASSPSEAGAQYF. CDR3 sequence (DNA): TGTGCCAGCAGCCCCTCGGAGGCGGGCGCCCAGTACTTC.

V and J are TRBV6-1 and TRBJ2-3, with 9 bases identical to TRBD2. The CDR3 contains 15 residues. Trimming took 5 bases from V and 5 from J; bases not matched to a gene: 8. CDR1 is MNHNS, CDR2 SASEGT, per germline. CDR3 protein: CASSRASGVGDTQYF. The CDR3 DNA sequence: TGTGCCAGCAGTCGGGCTAGCGGGGTAGGAGATACGCAGTATTTT.

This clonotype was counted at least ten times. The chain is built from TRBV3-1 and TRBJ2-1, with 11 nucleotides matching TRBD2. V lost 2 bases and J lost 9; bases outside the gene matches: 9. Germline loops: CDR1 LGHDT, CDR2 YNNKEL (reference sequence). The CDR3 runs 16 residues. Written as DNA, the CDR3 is TGTGCCAGCAGCCAAACCGTAGCGGGGGGGCGGGGTGAGCAGTTCTTC. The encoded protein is CASSQTVAGGRGEQFF.

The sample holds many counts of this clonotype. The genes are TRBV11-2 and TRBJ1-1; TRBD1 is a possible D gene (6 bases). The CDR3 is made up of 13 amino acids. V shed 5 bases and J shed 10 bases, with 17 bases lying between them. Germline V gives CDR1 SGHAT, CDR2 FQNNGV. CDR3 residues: CASSPRVGGLAFF. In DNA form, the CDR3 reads TGTGCCAGCAGCCCTAGGGTCGGGGGGCTAGCTTTCTTT. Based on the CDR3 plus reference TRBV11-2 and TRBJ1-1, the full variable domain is EAGVAQSPRYKIIEKRQSVAFWCNPISGHATLYWYQQILGQGPKLLIQFQNNGVVDDSQLPKDRFSAERLKGVDSTLKIQPAKLEDSAVYLCASSPRVGGLAFFGQGTRLTVV.

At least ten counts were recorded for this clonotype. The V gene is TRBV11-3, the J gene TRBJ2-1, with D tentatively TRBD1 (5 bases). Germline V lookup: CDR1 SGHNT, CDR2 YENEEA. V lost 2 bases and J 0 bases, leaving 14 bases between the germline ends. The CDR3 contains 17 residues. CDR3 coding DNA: TGTGCCAGCAGCTTATTTTCAGGACAAGGCTCCTACAATGAGCAGTTCTTC. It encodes CASSLFSGQGSYNEQFF.

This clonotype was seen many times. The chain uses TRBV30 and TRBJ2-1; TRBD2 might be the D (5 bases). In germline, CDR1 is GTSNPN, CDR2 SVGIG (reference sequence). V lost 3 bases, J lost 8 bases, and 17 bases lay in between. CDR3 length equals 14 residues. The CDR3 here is CAWSLGGIGDEQFF. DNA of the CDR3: TGTGCCTGGAGCTTAGGTGGGATCGGGGATGAGCAGTTCTTC.

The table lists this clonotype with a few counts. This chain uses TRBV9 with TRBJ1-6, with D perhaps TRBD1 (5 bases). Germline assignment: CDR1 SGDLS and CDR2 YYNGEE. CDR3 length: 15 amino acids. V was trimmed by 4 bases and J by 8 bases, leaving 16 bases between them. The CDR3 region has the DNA TGTGCCAGCAGCCTACAGGATCCAGAGGATTCACCCCTCCACTTT. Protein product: CASSLQDPEDSPLHF.

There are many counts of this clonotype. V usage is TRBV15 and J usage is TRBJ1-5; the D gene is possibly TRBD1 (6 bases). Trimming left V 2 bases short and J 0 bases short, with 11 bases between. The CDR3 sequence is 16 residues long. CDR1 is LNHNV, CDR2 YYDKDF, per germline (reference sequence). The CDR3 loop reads CATSRPNRDSNQPQHF. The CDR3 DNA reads TGTGCCACCAGCAGACCCAACAGGGATAGCAATCAGCCCCAGCATTTT.

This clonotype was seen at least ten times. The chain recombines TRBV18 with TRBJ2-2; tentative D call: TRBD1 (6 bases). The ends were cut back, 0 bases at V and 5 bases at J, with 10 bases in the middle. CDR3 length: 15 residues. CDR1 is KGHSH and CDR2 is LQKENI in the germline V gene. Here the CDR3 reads CASSPPNRATGELFF. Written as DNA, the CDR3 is TGTGCCAGCTCACCACCCAACAGGGCAACCGGGGAGCTGTTTTTT.

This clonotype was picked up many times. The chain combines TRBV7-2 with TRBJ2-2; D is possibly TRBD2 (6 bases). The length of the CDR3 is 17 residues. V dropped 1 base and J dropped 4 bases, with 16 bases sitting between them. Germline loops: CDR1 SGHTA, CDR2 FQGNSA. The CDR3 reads CASSLGWRARSTGELFF. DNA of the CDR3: TGTGCCAGCAGCTTAGGGTGGAGGGCGAGGAGCACCGGGGAGCTGTTTTTT. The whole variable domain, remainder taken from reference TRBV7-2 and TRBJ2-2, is GAGVSQSPSNKVTEKGKDVELRCDPISGHTALYWYRQSLGQGLEFLIYFQGNSAPDKSGLPSDRFSAERTGGSVSTLTIQRTQQEDSAVYLCASSLGWRARSTGELFFGEGSRLTVL.